These 30 T cell receptor beta chains were all obtained from the same sample, sequenced in a study of OX40 agonist ivuxolimab in advanced cancers. This table comes from immunoSEQ multiplex PCR, and its TCRdb copy is limited to in-frame clones, with some not included. The repertoire holds about 48,000 clones, about 88% seen once, with approximately 2% in the top ten. The specimen was CD4+ or CD8+ T cells sorted from blood, collected in a trial of the OX40 agonist ivuxolimab. The receptors originated from an adult with an advanced solid tumor such as melanoma, head and neck, liver or kidney cancer.

The chain has TRBV2 and TRBJ1-4; D is perhaps TRBD1 (5 bases). The V gene lost 7 bases and the J gene lost 3 bases, with 15 bases spanning the gap. Germline lookup yields CDR1 SNHLY and CDR2 FYNNEI. The CDR3 sequence is 15 residues long. Here the CDR3 reads CASKMGRTPNEKLFF. Here the CDR3 DNA reads TGTGCCAGCAAGATGGGACGTACACCTAATGAAAAACTGTTTTTT.

This chain links TRBV20-1 with TRBJ2-7; no reliable D call. The V and J ends lost 3 bases and 4 bases respectively, with 7 bases between them. Germline loops: CDR1 DFQATT, CDR2 SNEGSKA (reference sequence). The CDR3 covers 11 residues. The chain's CDR3 is CSASGLYEQYF. CDR3 sequence (DNA): TGCAGTGCTAGCGGGTTGTACGAGCAGTACTTC.

This chain joins TRBV27 and TRBJ1-1; 9 bases are shared with TRBD1. J gave up 1 base and V 6 bases, and 3 bases lay outside the gene matches. CDR1 and CDR2 (germline): MNHEY, SMNVEV (reference sequence). The CDR3 covers 14 residues. The CDR3 DNA is TGTGCCAGCAGGAAACAGGGGGCGAACACTGAAGCTTTCTTT. Residues: CASRKQGANTEAFF.

This clone was counted only a few times. The chain couples TRBV6-1 to TRBJ1-5; D is unresolved. Germline V gene sequence: CDR1 MNHNS, CDR2 SASEGT. This CDR3 contains 15 residues. Trimming took off 2 bases at V and 0 bases at J, with 8 bases between the two ends. In DNA, the CDR3 is TGTGCCAGCAGTGAATTGGTGTATAGCAATCAGCCCCAGCATTTT. As protein: CASSELVYSNQPQHF.

The chain uses TRBV12-5 and TRBJ2-2; the D gene is possibly TRBD1 (6 bases). V was pared by 1 base and J by 3 bases, with 18 bases between. Per the germline V gene, CDR1 is LGHNT and CDR2 is FRNRAP. The CDR3 runs to 18 residues. CDR3 in amino acids: CASGLDTGRLWDTGELFF. The DNA of the CDR3 is TGTGCTAGTGGTTTGGACACAGGGCGGTTATGGGACACCGGGGAGCTGTTTTTT.

V is TRBV1 and J is TRBJ1-5; the table's D gene call, TRBD1, was not cross checked with the DNA. TRBV1 is a recognized pseudogene. This CDR3 is built from 12 residues. In nucleotides, the CDR3 is TGCACCAGCATTAGGGGGTGGCAGCCCCAGCATTTT. This gives the protein CTSIRGWQPQHF.

The chain couples TRBV2 to TRBJ2-5, with 9 bases fitting TRBD2. CDR1 is SNHLY and CDR2 is FYNNEI in the germline V gene. The CDR3 extends over 20 amino acids. With 6 bases clipped from V and 5 bases from J, the junction kept 25 bases outside the gene matches. This chain's CDR3 is CASRRMAGGPLGLRDETQYF. For the CDR3, the DNA is TGTGCCAGCAGGCGGATGGCGGGGGGGCCGTTGGGACTCCGTGACGAGACCCAGTACTTC.

This clone was seen once. The chain employs TRBV7-7 and TRBJ2-6, with D possibly being TRBD1 or TRBD2 (7 bases each). CDR3 length equals 15 residues. V lost 5 bases and J 2 bases, leaving 10 bases between the germline ends. Looked up from germline, CDR1 is SSHAT and CDR2 is FNYEAQ (reference sequence). The CDR3 bases are TGTGCCAGCAGCCCAGGGGGGGCTGGGGCCAACGTCCTGACTTTC. It codes for CASSPGGAGANVLTF.

V usage is TRBV7-6 and J usage is TRBJ2-1; TRBD2 aligns across 7 bases. CDR3 length: 15 amino acids. The J segment lost 10 bases and the V segment lost 2 bases, leaving 11 bases of the junction unmatched. The V gene's germline CDR1 is SGHVS and CDR2 FNYEAQ. The chain's CDR3 is CASSLTPTSLEEQFF. CDR3 DNA: TGTGCCAGCAGCTTAACACCGACTAGCTTAGAGGAGCAGTTCTTC.

The chain is built from TRBV7-7 and TRBJ2-5; no definite D call. V was pared by 6 bases and J by 3 bases, with 20 bases between. CDR1 is SSHAT and CDR2 is FNYEAQ in the germline V gene (reference sequence). The CDR3 is 16 amino acids. This chain's CDR3 is CASSPSSPGDKETQYF. CDR3 nucleotide sequence: TGTGCCAGCAGTCCGTCGAGTCCAGGAGATAAAGAGACCCAGTACTTC.

The genes are TRBV18 and TRBJ1-3; unclear D gene. The germline V gene has CDR1 KGHSH and CDR2 LQKENI. The CDR3 extends over 17 amino acids. V was trimmed by 2 bases and J by 0 bases, leaving 14 bases between them. The CDR3 DNA reads TGTGCCAGCTCACCAATACGGGAACAGATCTCTGGAAACACCATATATTTT. This codes for CASSPIREQISGNTIYF.

This chain links TRBV5-1 with TRBJ2-5; TRBD2 matches 11 bases. J was trimmed by 4 bases and V by 1 base; bases with no gene match: 9. This CDR3 is built from 17 residues. Germline values: CDR1 SGHRS, CDR2 YFSETQ. The CDR3 loop reads CASSLLLAGGTRETQYF. The CDR3, as DNA: TGCGCCAGCAGCTTGTTGTTAGCGGGGGGGACAAGAGAGACCCAGTACTTC. The full variable domain, rest sourced from reference TRBV5-1 and TRBJ2-5, is KAGVTQTPRYLIKTRGQQVTLSCSPISGHRSVSWYQQTPGQGLQFLFEYFSETQRNKGNFPGRFSGRQFSNSRSEMNVSTLELGDSALYLCASSLLLAGGTRETQYFGPGTRLLVL.

The chain recombines TRBV28 with TRBJ2-1; TRBD2 matches 11 bases. Germline CDR1 reads MDHEN; CDR2 reads SYDVKM. V lost 6 bases, J lost 4 bases, and 5 bases stayed unmatched. This CDR3 comprises 15 residues. The CDR3 loop reads CASRSLAGDYNEQFF. CDR3 nucleotide sequence: TGTGCCAGCAGGTCACTAGCGGGGGATTACAATGAGCAGTTCTTC.

As regards this clone: This CDR3 is also generated by other DNA sequences in the sample. This rearrangement joins TRBV20-1 to TRBJ2-5; no reliable D call. CDR1 is DFQATT and CDR2 is SNEGSKA in the germline V gene (reference sequence). This CDR3 is 10 amino acids long. The ends were cut back, 2 bases at V and 2 bases at J, with 0 bases in the middle. CDR3 protein: CSARQETQYF. CDR3 DNA: TGCAGTGCTAGACAAGAGACCCAGTACTTC.

CDR3 DNA sequence: TGTGCCAGCAGTGAACAAGAGGGTCTCAGTTCACCCCTCCACTTT. Amino acid sequence: CASSEQEGLSSPLHF. The rearrangement joins TRBV6-1 to TRBJ1-6; D not certain. Looked up from germline, CDR1 is MNHNS and CDR2 is SASEGT. The CDR3 is made up of 15 amino acids. Trimming stripped 2 bases from V and 9 bases from J, with 14 bases between.

The chain couples TRBV12-5 to TRBJ2-3; 7 bases map to TRBD1. The CDR3 is 15 residues long. CDR1 LGHNT and CDR2 FRNRAP come from the germline V gene. The trim removed 1 base at V and 0 bases at J, leaving 1 base unmatched. CDR3 sequence: CASGLDRGSTDTQYF. The CDR3 coding sequence is TGTGCTAGTGGTTTGGACAGGGGTAGCACAGATACGCAGTATTTT.

J is TRBJ1-1 and V is TRBV4-1; the D is unclear. Germline loops: CDR1 MGHRA, CDR2 YSYEKL. This CDR3 spans 14 amino acids. V was pared by 2 bases and J by 3 bases, with 10 bases between. As DNA, the CDR3 is TGCGCCAGCAGCCAAACCCCCCGAGACACTGAAGCTTTCTTT. Translation gives CASSQTPRDTEAFF.

The chain carries TRBV5-1 and TRBJ1-2, with TRBD1 as a possible D gene (6 bases). Germline V gene lookup returns CDR1 SGHRS and CDR2 YFSETQ. Trimming took off 0 bases at V and 0 bases at J, with 9 bases between the two ends. The CDR3 runs to 15 residues. In DNA, the CDR3 is TGCGCCAGCAGCTTGGGGGACACTACTAACTATGGCTACACCTTC. It translates to CASSLGDTTNYGYTF.

The chain employs TRBV19 and TRBJ1-1; no reliable D call. Germline V gene sequence: CDR1 LNHDA, CDR2 SQIVND (reference sequence). The CDR3 contains 13 residues. The V and J ends lost 5 bases and 0 bases respectively, with 7 bases between them. The chain's CDR3 is CASSAQMNTEAFF. The CDR3 DNA follows: TGTGCCAGTAGTGCACAGATGAACACTGAAGCTTTCTTT.

The chain joins TRBV7-3 to TRBJ2-6, with 9 bases fitting TRBD1. Germline lookup yields CDR1 SGHTA and CDR2 FQGTGA. The J segment lost 0 bases and the V segment lost 5 bases, leaving 5 bases of the junction unmatched. This CDR3 spans 17 amino acids. CDR3 in amino acids: CASSQQGALSGANVLTF. The DNA of the CDR3 is TGTGCCAGCAGCCAACAGGGGGCCCTCTCTGGGGCCAACGTCCTGACTTTC.

The chain has TRBV25-1 and TRBJ1-2, with a weak D call TRBD1 (6 bases). Between the trimmed V and J ends, which lost 6 bases and 1 base, there was a span of 18 bases. The germline V gene has CDR1 MGHDK and CDR2 SYGVNS. The CDR3 covers 16 residues. The chain's CDR3 is CASSDHLDSYNYGYTF. CDR3 coding DNA: TGTGCCAGCAGCGATCACCTGGACAGTTATAACTATGGCTACACCTTC.

This chain joins TRBV5-4 and TRBJ2-7; TRBD1 or TRBD2 may be the D gene (5 bases each). Between the trimmed V and J ends, which lost 4 bases and 3 bases, there was a span of 17 bases. The CDR3 is 15 residues long. In germline, CDR1 is SGHNT, CDR2 YYREEE (reference sequence). The CDR3 DNA follows: TGTGCCAGCAGCCAAGAAGCAGGGAGTAACTACGAGCAGTACTTC. Amino acids: CASSQEAGSNYEQYF.

The V call is TRBV5-5, the J call TRBJ2-1; 8 bases align to TRBD2. Germline trimming cut 1 base from V and 0 bases from J; bases unmatched to any gene: 3. Germline loops: CDR1 SGHKS, CDR2 YYEKEE (reference sequence). The length of the CDR3 is 16 residues. The CDR3 spells CASSLRSGGSYNEQFF. The CDR3 DNA reads TGTGCCAGCAGCTTGAGGAGCGGGGGCTCCTACAATGAGCAGTTCTTC.

The chain couples TRBV4-2 to TRBJ1-1, with D perhaps matching TRBD1 (6 bases). CDR3 length equals 13 residues. Germline CDR1 and CDR2: LGHNA and YNFKEQ. The V end lost 0 bases, the J end lost 5 bases, and 7 bases lay between the germline ends. The CDR3 nucleotides read TGTGCCAGCAGCCAAGAAGGGGGAACTGAAGCTTTCTTT. Translated, it gives CASSQEGGTEAFF.

This clone appeared a single time. Mismatch with germline at one junction end may stem from a read error. The chain couples TRBV6-6 to TRBJ2-7, with a weak D call TRBD1 (7 bases). Germline CDR1 and CDR2: MNHNY and SVGAGI (reference sequence). The CDR3 length is 13 residues. Written as DNA, the CDR3 is TGTGCCAGCAGGGGGGGACAGTTCTACGAGCGGTACTTC. This translates into CASRGGQFYERYF.

The V gene is TRBV10-1, the J gene TRBJ2-5, with 7 positions matching TRBD2. The V gene's germline CDR1 is WNHNN and CDR2 SYGVQD (reference sequence). The CDR3 runs 18 residues. The junction had 13 bases not matched to a gene; V was cut back by 2 bases and J by 1 base. The CDR3 region is CASSEPGTNPTPQETQYF. The CDR3 bases are TGCGCCAGCAGTGAGCCGGGGACTAACCCGACCCCCCAAGAGACCCAGTACTTC.

The CDR3 bases are TGTGCCAGCAGTGCGGACAGGGGGTACTATGGCTACACCTTC. Translated, it gives CASSADRGYYGYTF. This chain connects TRBV6-1 to TRBJ1-2, with TRBD1 identical over 10 bases. CDR1 and CDR2 (germline): MNHNS, SASEGT. J was trimmed by 3 bases and V by 4 bases; bases with no gene match: 2. The CDR3 sequence is 14 residues long.

V and J are TRBV18 and TRBJ2-1; 14 bases match TRBD2. CDR1 KGHSH and CDR2 LQKENI come from the germline V gene. With 0 bases clipped from V and 8 bases from J, the junction kept 3 bases outside the gene matches. This CDR3 spans 16 amino acids. The chain's CDR3 is CASSPPGTSGSDEQFF. The CDR3 DNA reads TGTGCCAGCTCACCACCTGGGACTAGCGGGAGCGATGAGCAGTTCTTC.

This clone was observed a handful of times. The rearrangement joins TRBV19 to TRBJ1-6; D is possibly TRBD1 (6 bases). Germline V lookup: CDR1 LNHDA, CDR2 SQIVND (reference sequence). V was trimmed by 5 bases and J by 5 bases, leaving 13 bases between them. The CDR3 sequence is 15 residues long. The CDR3 DNA is TGTGCCAGTAGTCCCCTGGACAGAAATAATTCACCCCTCCACTTT. Translated, it gives CASSPLDRNNSPLHF.

This chain uses TRBV7-9 with TRBJ2-3, with 9 bases that match TRBD2. Germline trimming cut 1 base from V and 0 bases from J; bases unmatched to any gene: 8. The CDR3 extends over 18 amino acids. The germline CDR1 and CDR2 sequences are SEHNR and FQNEAQ (reference sequence). The CDR3 DNA sequence: TGTGCCAGCAGCTTAGGGCGAGGCGGGGGGGCCAGCACAGATACGCAGTATTTT. Translation: CASSLGRGGGASTDTQYF.